The 25 T cell receptor beta chains in this list originate from one sample, sequenced in a study of blood T cells in healthy people across ages (dated by TCRdb to about 2015). Libraries were constructed by 5' RACE. The sample was run on an Illumina HiSeq 2500. A second PCR of about 6 to 11 cycles was performed with a sample-barcoded 5' primer and a J-beta primer mix. TCRdb reprocessing: public reads trimmed at Q25 with fastp, clones called with MiXCR, in-frame beta chains kept. When rows share a CDR3 protein, they turn into one entry using the most common DNA and genes. The sample has 780,000 or so distinct CDR3 sequences on record, 56% of them singletons. The ten largest clones represent approximately 24% of the sample. Sequenced sample: blood. The origin of the receptors is a man aged 35-49 years in good health.

In this sample, this clonotype turned up a few times. The chain uses TRBV21-1 and TRBJ2-7; TRBD2 is the table's D call and was not checked against the DNA. TRBV21-1 is a known pseudogene. The CDR3 has 14 amino acids. CDR3 sequence: CASSSWRAHYEQYF. The CDR3 bases are TGTGCCAGCAGCAGTTGGAGGGCCCACTACGAGCAGTACTTC.

The rearrangement links TRBV3-1 to TRBJ2-7; D might be TRBD2 (5 bases). In germline, CDR1 is LGHDT, CDR2 YNNKEL (reference sequence). The CDR3 has 16 residues. V lost 3 bases and J lost 4, with 19 bases in between. The CDR3 is CASSHPLPGLQYEQYF. The CDR3 nucleotides read TGTGCCAGCAGCCACCCACTTCCAGGACTCCAATACGAGCAGTACTTC.

This clonotype occurred a few times. The rearrangement links TRBV6-4 to TRBJ1-1; the D is unclear. The germline V and J ends were trimmed by 8 bases and 1 base, with 11 bases remaining between them. The V gene's germline CDR1 is MRHNA and CDR2 SNTAGT. This CDR3 comprises 13 residues. The chain's CDR3 is CASSDGRNTEAFF. In nucleotides, the CDR3 is TGTGCCAGCTCGGACGGACGGAACACTGAAGCTTTCTTT.

This clonotype was seen a few times. The gene calls are TRBV11-3 and TRBJ2-7, with D possibly matching TRBD1 (6 bases). This CDR3 region has 14 residues. With 1 base removed from V and 1 base from J, the gap between germline ends came to 8 bases. The germline CDR1 and CDR2 sequences are SGHNT and YENEEA. The CDR3 DNA reads as TGTGCCAGCAGCTTAGCAGGGGAGTCCTACGAGCAGTACTTC. Amino acids: CASSLAGESYEQYF.

The chain employs TRBV11-2 and TRBJ2-1; maybe TRBD2 (5 bases). This CDR3 is 16 amino acids long. Trimming left V 1 base short and J 8 bases short, with 18 bases between. CDR1 and CDR2 (germline): SGHAT, FQNNGV. The CDR3 reads CASSLGAGKGFYEQFF. CDR3 nucleotide sequence: TGTGCCAGCAGCTTAGGGGCCGGGAAGGGCTTCTATGAGCAGTTCTTC.

Note on this clonotype: The junction and the germline gene differ at one end; a read error may be behind it. The genes are TRBV2 and TRBJ2-1; D gene unclear. Germline CDR1 SNHLY, CDR2 FYNNEI. This CDR3 contains 15 residues. CDR3 loop: CVSRSGRSSYNEQFF. For the CDR3, the DNA is TGTGTCAGCAGGAGTGGACGGAGCTCCTACAATGAGCAGTTCTTC. Complete variable domain (other parts from reference TRBV2 and TRBJ2-1): EPEVTQTPSHQVTQMGQEVILRCVPISNHLYFYWYRQILGQKVEFLVSFYNNEISEKSEIFDDQFSVERPDGSNFTLKIRSTKLEDSAMYFCVSRSGRSSYNEQFFGPGTRLTVL.

The chain couples TRBV5-1 to TRBJ1-6; D is undetermined. Trimming removed 7 bases at V and 7 bases at J, with 18 bases between. CDR1 is SGHRS and CDR2 is YFSETQ in the germline V gene. CDR3 length equals 15 residues. The CDR3 nucleotides read TGCGCCAGCCGCCGGGAGGGCCAATTGAATTCACCCCTCCACTTT. Amino acids: CASRREGQLNSPLHF. Supplemented by reference TRBV5-1 and TRBJ1-6, the full variable domain reads KAGVTQTPRYLIKTRGQQVTLSCSPISGHRSVSWYQQTPGQGLQFLFEYFSETQRNKGNFPGRFSGRQFSNSRSEMNVSTLELGDSALYLCASRREGQLNSPLHFGNGTRLTVT.

Details on this clonotype: A much larger clone lies a single base off, so this may be a read error. The chain combines TRBV18 with TRBJ1-4; 7 nucleotides line up with TRBD1. Germline-derived CDR1 and CDR2 are KGHSH and LQKENI. This CDR3 has 16 residues. As DNA, the CDR3 is TGTGCCAACTCACCAAGTTCTGAGGGGGCGCGGGAAAAACTGTTTTTT. The encoded protein is CANSPSSEGAREKLFF.

This chain connects TRBV5-1 to TRBJ2-3; D not resolved. This CDR3 is 15 amino acids long. V dropped 4 bases and J dropped 5 bases, with 17 bases sitting between them. CDR1 is SGHRS, CDR2 YFSETQ, per germline. CDR3 sequence reads: CASSVRTPKGDTQYF. Written as DNA, the CDR3 is TGCGCCAGCAGCGTTCGGACCCCAAAAGGAGATACGCAGTATTTT.

This clonotype has just a few counts. V is TRBV6-2 or TRBV6-3 and J is TRBJ2-1, with TRBD2 matching 8 bases. Germline trimming cut 7 bases from V and 2 bases from J; bases unmatched to any gene: 7. The CDR3 has 15 amino acids. Per germline, CDR1 MNHEY and CDR2 SVGEGT. This CDR3 is CASTGGGGAYNEQFF. In DNA, the CDR3 is TGTGCCAGCACCGGGGGGGGAGGCGCCTACAATGAGCAGTTCTTC.

In this sample, this clonotype turned up a few times. The chain links TRBV25-1 to TRBJ1-2; D not certain. CDR3 length: 12 residues. Germline-derived CDR1 and CDR2 are MGHDK and SYGVNS. V was cut by 2 bases and J by 4 bases, with 5 bases left in between. The CDR3 loop is CASSENFYGYTF. The CDR3 DNA sequence: TGTGCCAGCAGTGAAAACTTCTATGGCTACACCTTC.

This sequence joins TRBV7-2 and TRBJ2-7; D is unclear. Germline CDR1 and CDR2: SGHTA and FQGNSA. V lost 0 bases, J lost 4 bases, and 10 bases lay in between. The CDR3 has 14 residues. CDR3 amino acids: CASSLAPIEYEQYF. For the CDR3, the DNA is TGTGCCAGCAGCTTAGCCCCTATTGAATACGAGCAGTACTTC.

This clonotype turned up a few times. The J gene is TRBJ2-1, the V gene TRBV27; 7 bases fit TRBD1. From germline, CDR1 is MNHEY and CDR2 SMNVEV (reference sequence). V lost 6 bases, J lost 2 bases, and 4 bases stayed unmatched. The CDR3 is 14 residues long. The CDR3: CASRIGTAYNEQFF. In nucleotides, the CDR3 is TGTGCCAGCAGAATTGGGACAGCCTACAATGAGCAGTTCTTC.

The V call is TRBV3-1, the J call TRBJ2-7, with 7 bases fitting TRBD2. The V segment lost 0 bases and the J segment 6 bases; nucleotides outside the gene matches: 8. Germline V gene lookup returns CDR1 LGHDT and CDR2 YNNKEL (reference sequence). The CDR3 extends over 15 amino acids. The CDR3 DNA reads TGTGCCAGCAGCCAAGAGGGTTGGGGGGGAGGCGAGCAGTACTTC. It encodes CASSQEGWGGGEQYF.

The V call is TRBV11-3, the J call TRBJ2-5; 8 bases are a match to TRBD1. The V gene's germline CDR1 is SGHNT and CDR2 YENEEA. The ends lost 5 bases at V and 5 bases at J; junction bases unmatched: 10. The CDR3 is 15 amino acids. DNA for the CDR3: TGTGCCAGCAGCGTCCCCGGACAGGGCAGGGAGACCCAGTACTTC. Translated, it gives CASSVPGQGRETQYF.

The rearrangement uses TRBV7-2 and TRBJ2-3; D not certain. Germline V CDR1 and CDR2: SGHTA, FQGNSA. The CDR3 runs 15 residues. Trimming pared 1 base from V and 0 bases from J, leaving 8 bases between. CDR3 loop: CASSLGVPSTDTQYF. The CDR3 bases are TGTGCCAGCAGCTTAGGGGTTCCTAGCACAGATACGCAGTATTTT.

This CDR3 reads CASSQGQAITDTQYF. CDR3 bases: TGTGCCAGCAGCCAAGGACAGGCCATCACAGATACGCAGTATTTT. The genes are TRBV28 and TRBJ2-3; 7 nucleotides agree with TRBD1. This CDR3 has 15 amino acids. The germline V gene encodes CDR1 MDHEN and CDR2 SYDVKM. The trim removed 6 bases at V and 2 bases at J, leaving 8 bases unmatched.

This clonotype occurred once. The J gene is TRBJ2-2, the V gene TRBV29-1, with D possibly TRBD1 on 7 matching bases. In germline, CDR1 is SQVTM, CDR2 ANQGSEA. With 6 bases removed from V and 4 bases from J, the gap between germline ends came to 15 bases. The length of the CDR3 is 14 residues. Written as DNA, the CDR3 is TGCAGCGTGACCGCGGGGACAGCCACCGGGGAGCTGTTTTTT. Its translation: CSVTAGTATGELFF.

The V call is TRBV24-1, the J call TRBJ2-1, with TRBD1 matching over 9 bases. The CDR3 has 16 amino acids. In germline, CDR1 is KGHDR, CDR2 SFDVKD. After removal of 5 bases from V and 10 bases from J, the junction contained 14 bases not matched to a gene. The CDR3, as DNA: TGTGCCACCAGTGTCCCGGACAGGGGCCTTAGTGAAGAGCAGTTCTTC. Its translation: CATSVPDRGLSEEQFF.

For the CDR3, the DNA is TGTGCCAGCACGAGTGGGAGGTGGGCTTCCTACGAGCAGTACTTC. Residues: CASTSGRWASYEQYF. The chain is built from TRBV6-1 and TRBJ2-7; D may be TRBD2 (6 bases). In germline, CDR1 is MNHNS, CDR2 SASEGT. This CDR3 comprises 15 residues. V was clipped by 7 bases and J by 1 base, with 17 bases between them.

This clonotype was observed a single time. The V call is TRBV7-2, the J call TRBJ2-7; no clear D gene. V shed 7 bases and J shed 6 bases, with 16 bases lying between them. Germline loops: CDR1 SGHTA, CDR2 FQGNSA. The CDR3 loop spans 13 amino acids. Here the CDR3 reads CASTEVLSREQYF. CDR3 DNA sequence: TGTGCCAGCACCGAAGTTCTATCCCGCGAGCAGTACTTC.

The DNA of the CDR3 is TGCAGCGGTGGTACAGCGGGACAAGAGACCCAGTACTTC. This encodes CSGGTAGQETQYF. The chain employs TRBV29-1 and TRBJ2-5; 7 bases align to TRBD2. Trimming cost V 7 bases and J 2 bases; bases outside gene matches: 7. The CDR3 is 13 residues long. The germline V gene encodes CDR1 SQVTM and CDR2 ANQGSEA.

J is TRBJ2-1 and V is TRBV28, with TRBD1 matching over 9 bases. V lost 4 bases to trimming and J lost 4 bases; unmatched junction nucleotides: 2. Per germline, CDR1 MDHEN and CDR2 SYDVKM. The CDR3 is 14 amino acids. The CDR3 protein is CASSWDRDYNEQFF. The CDR3, as DNA: TGTGCCAGCAGTTGGGACAGGGATTACAATGAGCAGTTCTTC. The full variable domain, completed using reference TRBV28 and TRBJ2-1, is DVKVTQSSRYLVKRTGEKVFLECVQDMDHENMFWYRQDPGLGLRLIYFSYDVKMKEKGDIPEGYSVSREKKERFSLILESASTNQTSMYLCASSWDRDYNEQFFGPGTRLTVL.

The chain couples TRBV29-1 to TRBJ2-1; the D gene is possibly TRBD2 (6 bases). Germline lookup yields CDR1 SQVTM and CDR2 ANQGSEA. Trimming stripped 1 base from V and 0 bases from J, with 25 bases between. The CDR3 loop spans 20 amino acids. CDR3 loop: CSVEGVLAERVPSSYNEQFF. CDR3 nucleotides: TGCAGCGTTGAAGGTGTGCTGGCCGAGCGGGTCCCGAGCTCCTACAATGAGCAGTTCTTC.

Only a few counts were recorded for this clonotype. The chain joins TRBV29-1 to TRBJ2-3; TRBD2 aligns across 8 bases. The CDR3 totals 14 residues. V was clipped by 5 bases and J by 4 bases; unmatched bases: 8. The V gene's germline CDR1 is SQVTM and CDR2 ANQGSEA. CDR3 sequence (DNA): TGCAGCGTTTGGGACGGGGGGGGACCAGATACGCAGTATTTT. Protein product: CSVWDGGGPDTQYF.